The present T cell receptor (beta chain) was sequenced within a study of early stage breast cancer tumors. Study background: Roughly eight ER+/PR+/HER2- tumors were invasive ductal; a few were invasive lobular.

Repertoires were generated with immunoSEQ multiplex PCR, while TCRdb's copy carries only in-frame clones and drops some. The sample consists of some 8,000 clones, roughly 77% of them appearing once. Tissue for this sample was collected 2-4 cm from the breast tumor. Broader study findings: Comparing each tissue with blood distinguished tumor from normal in 14 of 16 patients.

To note about this clone: Its cognate antigen is unknown.

V was pared by 3 bases and J by 5 bases, with 15 bases of the junction left unmatched. The CDR3 runs to 19 residues. Germline CDR1 MNHEY, CDR2 SMNVEV (reference sequence). The source material was normal breast tissue next to the tumor. The chain couples TRBV27 to TRBJ2-5, with 13 bases matching TRBD2. This clonotype was obtained from a person aged 55-75 years with breast cancer. In nucleotides, the CDR3 is TGTGCCAGCAGTTTGAAACCGGGACTAGCGGGACAAAAAGAGGAGACCCAGTACTTC. Its protein is CASSLKPGLAGQKEETQYF.